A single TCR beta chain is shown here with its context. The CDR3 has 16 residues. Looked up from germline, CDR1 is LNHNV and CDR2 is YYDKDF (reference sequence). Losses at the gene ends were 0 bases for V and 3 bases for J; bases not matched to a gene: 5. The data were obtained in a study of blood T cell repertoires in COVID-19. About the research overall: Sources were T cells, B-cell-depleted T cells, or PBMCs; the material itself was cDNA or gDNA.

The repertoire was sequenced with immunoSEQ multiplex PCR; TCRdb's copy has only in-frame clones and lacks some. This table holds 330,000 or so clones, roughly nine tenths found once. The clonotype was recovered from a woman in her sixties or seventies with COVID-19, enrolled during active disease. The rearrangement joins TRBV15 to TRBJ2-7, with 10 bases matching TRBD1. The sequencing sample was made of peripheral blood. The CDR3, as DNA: TGTGCCACCAGCAGAGAGCTCGGGACAGGGGACTACGAGCAGTACTTC. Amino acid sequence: CATSRELGTGDYEQYF.